Here is one T cell receptor (beta chain) with its context. The sample is drawn from a study of cytomegalovirus exposure and HLA in healthy donors. Generated by immunoSEQ multiplex PCR, the TCRdb table keeps only in-frame clones and is missing some. The table lists about 120,000 clones, 89% of them singletons, with 1% to 1.5% in the top ten. V lost 1 base, J lost 0 bases, and 10 bases stayed unmatched. The CDR3 is 18 amino acids. CDR1 and CDR2 (germline): KGHSH, LQKENI. The chain uses TRBV18 and TRBJ2-7; 9 bases are a match to TRBD1. The receptor was isolated from a woman aged 18-29 years in good health and CMV-seronegative. Specimen: PBMCs. In nucleotides, the CDR3 is TGTGCCAGCTCACCACGTCCCGGGACAGGGTTTTACTCCTACGAGCAGTACTTC. Its protein product is CASSPRPGTGFYSYEQYF.